A selection of T cell receptor beta chains follows, all from one sample in a study of blood T cell repertoires in COVID-19. Using immunoSEQ multiplex PCR, the repertoire was profiled, and TCRdb retains in-frame clones only, with some absent. This sample yields about 300,000 clones, of which 85% to 90% are seen a single time; 2.5% to 3.5% belongs to the top ten. The material sequenced was PBMCs or T cells enriched from blood (not recorded which). The receptor set was obtained from a woman between 50 and 59 years old who had been exposed to COVID-19. CDR3s include the opening cysteine and the closing phenylalanine or tryptophan. A D gene is named only where the DNA matches it firmly.

d_gene: TRBD2
len: 16
v_gene: TRBV28
j_gene: TRBJ2-1
CDR3aa: CASTELAGNPYNEQFF

d_gene: NA
len: 18
v_gene: TRBV15
j_gene: TRBJ2-7
CDR3aa: CATSREASGVTVTYEQYF

d_gene: NA
len: 14
v_gene: TRBV2
j_gene: TRBJ1-4
CDR3aa: CASKPGAANEKLFF

d_gene: NA
len: 14
v_gene: TRBV6-5
j_gene: TRBJ2-7
CDR3aa: CASSSDRTTYEQYF

d_gene: NA
len: 12
v_gene: TRBV11-2
j_gene: TRBJ2-7
CDR3aa: CASSPFPGEQYF

d_gene: NA
len: 16
v_gene: TRBV5-1
j_gene: TRBJ2-2
CDR3aa: CASSLASGIGTGELFF

d_gene: NA
len: 14
v_gene: TRBV28
j_gene: TRBJ1-3
CDR3aa: CASSSLAGGNTIYF

d_gene: NA
len: 15
v_gene: TRBV9
j_gene: TRBJ2-7
CDR3aa: CASSTGTRGTYEQYF

d_gene: TRBD1
len: 15
v_gene: TRBV14
j_gene: TRBJ2-2
CDR3aa: CASSRRDRGAGELFF

d_gene: TRBD1
len: 14
v_gene: TRBV7-2
j_gene: TRBJ1-2
CDR3aa: CASYPGTGAYGYTF

d_gene: TRBD1
len: 14
v_gene: TRBV11-2
j_gene: TRBJ1-1
CDR3aa: CASSLAGGNTEAFF

d_gene: NA
len: 13
v_gene: TRBV2
j_gene: TRBJ2-5
CDR3aa: CASSEGLLGTQYF

d_gene: NA
len: 13
v_gene: TRBV11-1
j_gene: TRBJ2-3
CDR3aa: CASSLVPADTQYF

d_gene: NA
len: 18
v_gene: TRBV7-9
j_gene: TRBJ2-2
CDR3aa: CASSDPREGVRNTGELFF

d_gene: NA
len: 15
v_gene: TRBV3-1/TRBV3-2
j_gene: TRBJ1-1
CDR3aa: CASSLGGTTNTEAFF

d_gene: TRBD1
len: 15
v_gene: TRBV15
j_gene: TRBJ1-1
CDR3aa: CATSRTGVWNTEAFF

d_gene: TRBD1
len: 15
v_gene: TRBV27
j_gene: TRBJ1-2
CDR3aa: CASSPTQGAGYGYTF

d_gene: TRBD1
len: 16
v_gene: TRBV5-1
j_gene: TRBJ2-5
CDR3aa: CASSLAWTGSQETQYF

d_gene: NA
len: 13
v_gene: TRBV2
j_gene: TRBJ1-4
CDR3aa: CASKDSLNEKLFF

d_gene: TRBD1
len: 13
v_gene: TRBV30
j_gene: TRBJ1-1
CDR3aa: CASGTGDFGEAFF

d_gene: NA
len: 16
v_gene: TRBV4-1
j_gene: TRBJ2-7
CDR3aa: CASSLSQQGGLYEQYF

d_gene: NA
len: 14
v_gene: TRBV5-1
j_gene: TRBJ2-2
CDR3aa: CASSFQASVGELFF

d_gene: NA
len: 13
v_gene: TRBV27
j_gene: TRBJ1-2
CDR3aa: CASSSSGVRGYTF

d_gene: NA
len: 13
v_gene: TRBV5-1
j_gene: TRBJ1-2
CDR3aa: CASSLDGYYGYTF

d_gene: NA
len: 16
v_gene: TRBV19
j_gene: TRBJ1-5
CDR3aa: CASSMASGSSNQPQHF

d_gene: TRBD1
len: 15
v_gene: TRBV4-2
j_gene: TRBJ2-7
CDR3aa: CASSQERTGVYEQYF

d_gene: TRBD1
len: 15
v_gene: TRBV15
j_gene: TRBJ1-2
CDR3aa: CATSRDPEQGGGYTF

d_gene: TRBD2
len: 15
v_gene: TRBV19
j_gene: TRBJ2-5
CDR3aa: CASSIGAGGRETQYF

d_gene: NA
len: 13
v_gene: TRBV11-2
j_gene: TRBJ1-1
CDR3aa: CASSHDSPGTAFF

d_gene: NA
len: 15
v_gene: TRBV5-1
j_gene: TRBJ1-1
CDR3aa: CASSLPRTENTEAFF

d_gene: NA
len: 14
v_gene: TRBV3-1/TRBV3-2
j_gene: TRBJ2-7
CDR3aa: CASSQAGGPYEQYF

d_gene: TRBD1
len: 15
v_gene: TRBV2
j_gene: TRBJ1-4
CDR3aa: CASSEGQGFGEKLFF

d_gene: NA
len: 15
v_gene: TRBV28
j_gene: TRBJ1-4
CDR3aa: CASRLLTGHSEKLFF